This T cell receptor (beta chain) was sequenced for a study of OX40 agonist ivuxolimab in advanced cancers. V was pared by 6 bases and J by 9 bases, with 15 bases between. From germline, CDR1 is KGHSH and CDR2 LQKENI. The CDR3 extends over 14 amino acids. This clone appeared a single time. The antigen remains undetermined. TCRdb's copy holds only in-frame clones and misses some; the assay was immunoSEQ multiplex PCR. The sample consists of tens of thousands of clones, 89% of them appearing once. Study findings and constraints: The study found that CD8+ T cells averaged more expanded clones than CD4+. At doses 0.1 to 3.0 mg/kg, CD4+ and CD8+ clones expanded. A proportion of nonresponders additionally exhibited low normalized T-cell clonal expansion.

The receptor comes from an adult with an advanced solid tumor such as melanoma, head and neck, liver or kidney cancer. The V gene is TRBV18, the J gene TRBJ1-6; tentatively, D is TRBD1 (6 bases). Sequencing was performed on CD4+ or CD8+ T cells sorted from blood, taken in a trial of the OX40 agonist ivuxolimab. The CDR3 bases are TGTGCCAGCTCTCCCGGAAGGGGGGGTTCACCCCTCCACTTT. Amino acid sequence: CASSPGRGGSPLHF.